Below, 10 T cell receptor beta chains from the same sample are listed, as sequenced in a study of T-cell memory formation after mild COVID-19. TCRdb called the 5' RACE reads again in MiXCR, with one record for every CDR3 protein. The sample contains 450,000 to 650,000 distinct CDR3 sequences, around 21% of which appear only once. Sequenced sample: PBMCs or a T cell subset sorted from them (not recorded which). These receptors all come from an adult woman who had mild COVID-19 (a few samples of this study predate the infection). Cell type and time point are not known.

In its sample, this clonotype was seen a few times. This sequence joins TRBV4-1 and TRBJ2-1; TRBD2 matches at 10 bases. From germline, CDR1 is MGHRA and CDR2 YSYEKL. J lost 8 bases, V lost 2 bases, and 9 bases had no gene match. The CDR3 is 16 amino acids. Here the CDR3 DNA reads TGCGCCAGCAGCCAAACAAGCGGGAGGGCCTTCTATGAGCAGTTCTTC. Its translation: CASSQTSGRAFYEQFF.

This clonotype has at least ten counts. CDR3 residues: CASSLDLRGYGGQYF. The CDR3 region has the DNA TGTGCCAGCAGCTTAGATCTTAGGGGCTACGGGGGGCAGTACTTC. The rearrangement joins TRBV7-2 to TRBJ2-7, with D perhaps matching TRBD2 (6 bases). Between the trimmed V and J ends, which lost 1 base and 9 bases, there was a span of 19 bases. Germline CDR1 SGHTA, CDR2 FQGNSA. The CDR3 length is 15 residues.

The sample holds a few counts of this clonotype. This chain joins TRBV7-9 and TRBJ2-2, with 7 bases lining up with TRBD1. Germline lookup yields CDR1 SEHNR and CDR2 FQNEAQ (reference sequence). Trimming at V came to 6 bases and at J to 2 bases, leaving 6 bases not matched to a gene. This CDR3 is 15 amino acids long. CDR3 sequence reads: CASRFQGVNTGELFF. The CDR3, as DNA: TGTGCCAGCAGATTTCAGGGGGTCAACACCGGGGAGCTGTTTTTT.

This rearrangement joins TRBV5-6 to TRBJ2-3; 12 positions agree with TRBD2. V gave up 2 bases and J gave up 4 bases; unmatched junction bases: 2. This CDR3 is built from 15 residues. Germline CDR1 and CDR2: SGHDT and YYEEEE. The CDR3 is CASSFASGRADTQYF. The CDR3 nucleotides are TGTGCCAGCAGCTTCGCTAGCGGGAGGGCAGATACGCAGTATTTT.

The genes are TRBV18 and TRBJ2-3; the D is unclear. V lost 0 bases and J lost 5, with 6 bases in between. The CDR3 length is 13 residues. Germline V gene sequence: CDR1 KGHSH, CDR2 LQKENI. DNA for the CDR3: TGTGCCAGCTCACCACCCAGCCAAGATACGCAGTATTTT. This sequence encodes CASSPPSQDTQYF.

This clonotype has more than one count but fewer than ten. The rearrangement links TRBV7-7 to TRBJ2-7; 10 bases align to TRBD2. Per germline, CDR1 SSHAT and CDR2 FNYEAQ (reference sequence). Unmatched junction bases numbered 8, after V lost 4 bases and J lost 2 bases. This CDR3 contains 16 residues. Here the CDR3 reads CASSSWTSGDPYEQYF. The CDR3 DNA reads TGTGCCAGCAGCTCTTGGACTAGCGGCGACCCCTACGAGCAGTACTTC.

This clonotype was detected a few times. J is TRBJ1-3 and V is TRBV4-2, with a tentative D call TRBD1 (5 bases). The germline V gene encodes CDR1 LGHNA and CDR2 YNFKEQ. Trimming pared 1 base from V and 0 bases from J, leaving 13 bases between. The CDR3 loop spans 17 amino acids. Here the CDR3 DNA reads TGTGCCAGCAGCCAAGGTCGGGGCGACGTCTCTGGAAACACCATATATTTT. Translation: CASSQGRGDVSGNTIYF.

In its sample, this clonotype was seen a few times. The J gene is TRBJ1-6, the V gene TRBV12-3 or TRBV12-4, with D maybe TRBD1 (5 bases). This CDR3 region has 15 residues. V was trimmed by 5 bases and J by 5 bases, leaving 13 bases between them. The CDR3 DNA reads TGTGCCAGCAGTCAGGACACCGCACATAATTCACCCCTCCACTTT. It yields the protein CASSQDTAHNSPLHF.

The chain couples TRBV7-9 to TRBJ1-2; 12 bases map to TRBD1. Per the germline V gene, CDR1 is SEHNR and CDR2 is FQNEAQ (reference sequence). CDR3 length: 15 amino acids. After removal of 5 bases from V and 8 bases from J, the junction contained 9 bases not matched to a gene. The CDR3 is CASSTPGQGARGYTF. The DNA of the CDR3 is TGTGCCAGCAGCACCCCGGGACAGGGGGCGCGGGGCTACACCTTC.

This clonotype has just a few counts. The rearrangement joins TRBV4-2 to TRBJ2-3; TRBD2 is a possible D gene (6 bases). The V and J ends lost 2 bases and 2 bases respectively, with 11 bases between them. Germline-derived CDR1 and CDR2 are LGHNA and YNFKEQ. The CDR3 has 15 residues. In DNA, the CDR3 is TGTGCCAGCAGCCAAACGGGGGAATTCACAGATACGCAGTATTTT. Translation gives CASSQTGEFTDTQYF.